This T cell receptor beta chain was retrieved from a study of blood T cells in healthy people across ages. The study, taken as a whole, reports: A strong correlation was found between TCR beta diversity and the percentage of naive T cells. Significant beta diversity loss was already apparent by age approximately 42, declining roughly linearly.

Worth noting for this clonotype: Its antigen is unidentified.

The authors ran a second PCR of about 6 to 12 cycles using a sample-barcoded 5' primer and a J-beta primer mix. TCRdb processed the 5' RACE reads anew with MiXCR; each CDR3 protein has one entry. This sample has 750,000 or so distinct CDR3 sequences, with 20% to 25% found just once. Trimming took 0 bases from V and 5 from J, leaving 11 bases between them. This CDR3 comprises 14 residues. From germline, CDR1 is LGHDT and CDR2 YNNKEL (reference sequence). The same data also went into a second study, on T cells of mothers and their children. That paper notes: Related pairs of mothers and children showed slightly higher, non-significant overlap versus unrelated pairs.

The chain uses TRBV3-1 and TRBJ2-7; tentatively, D is TRBD1 (5 bases). Sequences were obtained from blood. The TCR comes from a boy between 10 and 17 years old in good health. CDR3 residues: CASSQDSWGDEQYF. CDR3 bases: TGTGCCAGCAGCCAAGATTCTTGGGGCGACGAGCAGTACTTC.